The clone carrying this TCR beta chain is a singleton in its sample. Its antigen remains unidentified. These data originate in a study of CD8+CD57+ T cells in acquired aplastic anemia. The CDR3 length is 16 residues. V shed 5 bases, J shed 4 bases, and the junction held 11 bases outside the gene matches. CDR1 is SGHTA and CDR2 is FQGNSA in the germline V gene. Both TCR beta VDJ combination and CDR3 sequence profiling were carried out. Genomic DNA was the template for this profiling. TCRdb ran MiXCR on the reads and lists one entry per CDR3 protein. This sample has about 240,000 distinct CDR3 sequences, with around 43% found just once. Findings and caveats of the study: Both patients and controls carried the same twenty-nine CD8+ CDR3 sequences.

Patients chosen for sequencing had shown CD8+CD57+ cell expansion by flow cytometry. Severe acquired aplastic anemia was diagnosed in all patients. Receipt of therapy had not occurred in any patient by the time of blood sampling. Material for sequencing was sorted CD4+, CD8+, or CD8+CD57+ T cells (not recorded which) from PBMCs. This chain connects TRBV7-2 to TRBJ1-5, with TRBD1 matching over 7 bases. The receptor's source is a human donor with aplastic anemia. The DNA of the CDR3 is TGTGCCAGCAGCGCATCAACAGGGGTTTGGAATCAGCCCCAGCATTTT. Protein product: CASSASTGVWNQPQHF. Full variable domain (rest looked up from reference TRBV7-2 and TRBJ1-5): GAGVSQSPSNKVTEKGKDVELRCDPISGHTALYWYRQSLGQGLEFLIYFQGNSAPDKSGLPSDRFSAERTGGSVSTLTIQRTQQEDSAVYLCASSASTGVWNQPQHFGDGTRLSIL.